This T cell receptor (beta chain) was recorded in a study of blood T cell repertoires in COVID-19. This clone was picked up a small number of times. The CDR3 runs to 15 residues. CDR1 and CDR2 from the germline V gene are SNHLY and FYNNEI. The germline V and J ends were trimmed by 7 bases and 2 bases, with 16 bases remaining between them. Original processing notes: The assay estimated nucleated cells by amplifying reference gene primers. Here immunoSEQ multiplex PCR was the method, and the copy in TCRdb shows in-frame clones only, minus some. V and J calls and clone size are copied from that table; D and trimming were computed from the DNA. The table has over 350,000 clones, roughly 92% seen once.

This chain links TRBV2 with TRBJ2-3; tentative D call: TRBD2 (5 bases). Sequencing was done on a sample of PBMCs or T cells enriched from blood (not recorded which). The sequence derives from a woman aged 40 to 50 who had been exposed to COVID-19. The CDR3 DNA follows: TGTGCCAGCACCGTGGGCAGTCTAGCCACAGATACGCAGTATTTT. This sequence encodes CASTVGSLATDTQYF.